This TCR beta chain was sequenced during a study of cytomegalovirus exposure and HLA in healthy donors. The PCR employed 60 Vbeta primers together with 13 Jbeta primers. The data were produced by immunoSEQ multiplex PCR, yet TCRdb's version contains in-frame clones alone and is incomplete. The table lists tens of thousands of clones, approximately 78% of them singletons, with less than 5.5% in the top ten. Donors were ostensibly healthy at sampling, although undocumented immune exposures were probable. With V trimmed by 3 bases and J by 4 bases, 13 bases remained unmatched. This CDR3 has 17 residues. Germline lookup yields CDR1 SGHDT and CDR2 YYEEEE. This clone appeared a few times.

The clonotype was recovered from a male donor in good health and CMV-seropositive. V and J are TRBV5-6 and TRBJ2-5, with TRBD1 identical over 9 bases. The sample was PBMCs. The CDR3: CASSSPYRDRAGETQYF. CDR3 coding DNA: TGTGCCAGCAGCTCCCCATACCGGGACAGGGCAGGAGAGACCCAGTACTTC.